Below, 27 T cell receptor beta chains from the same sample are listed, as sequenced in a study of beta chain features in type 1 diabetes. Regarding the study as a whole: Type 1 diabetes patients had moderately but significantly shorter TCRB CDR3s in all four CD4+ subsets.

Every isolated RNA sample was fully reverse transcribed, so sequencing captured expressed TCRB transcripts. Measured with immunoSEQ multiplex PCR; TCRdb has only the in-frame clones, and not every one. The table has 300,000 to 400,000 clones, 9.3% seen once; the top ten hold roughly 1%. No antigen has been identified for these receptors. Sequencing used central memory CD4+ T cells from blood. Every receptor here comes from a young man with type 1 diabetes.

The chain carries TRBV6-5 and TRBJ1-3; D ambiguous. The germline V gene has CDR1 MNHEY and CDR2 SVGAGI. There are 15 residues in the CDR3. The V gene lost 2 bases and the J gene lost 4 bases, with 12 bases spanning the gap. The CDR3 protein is CASSYGPAKGNTIYF. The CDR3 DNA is TGTGCCAGCAGTTACGGCCCCGCGAAGGGAAACACCATATATTTT.

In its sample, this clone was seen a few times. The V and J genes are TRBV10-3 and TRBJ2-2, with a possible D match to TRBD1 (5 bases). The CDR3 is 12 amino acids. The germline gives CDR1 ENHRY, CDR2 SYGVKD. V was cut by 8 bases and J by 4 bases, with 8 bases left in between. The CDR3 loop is CAISGPTGELFF. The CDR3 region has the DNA TGTGCCATCTCAGGGCCCACCGGGGAGCTGTTTTTT.

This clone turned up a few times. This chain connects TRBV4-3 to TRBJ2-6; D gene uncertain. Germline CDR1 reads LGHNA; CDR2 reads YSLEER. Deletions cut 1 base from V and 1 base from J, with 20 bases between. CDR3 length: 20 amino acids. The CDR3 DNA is TGCGCCAGCAGCCAAGTAAGGGCATACCATGAGGTGTCTGGGGCCAACGTCCTGACTTTC. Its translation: CASSQVRAYHEVSGANVLTF.

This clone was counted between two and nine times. The CDR3 sequence: CASSLTLDSPGGYTF. The DNA of the CDR3 is TGCGCCAGCAGCTTGACCCTCGACAGTCCCGGTGGCTACACCTTC. The rearrangement uses TRBV5-1 and TRBJ1-2, with D tentatively TRBD1 (5 bases). The CDR3 has 15 residues. Germline loops: CDR1 SGHRS, CDR2 YFSETQ. Deletions cut 1 base from V and 7 bases from J, with 17 bases between.

This CDR3 is CASSSLGQGEAFF. The CDR3 DNA follows: TGTGCCAGCAGCTCCCTTGGACAGGGTGAAGCTTTCTTT. J is TRBJ1-1 and V is TRBV7-2; TRBD1 agrees at 8 bases. The CDR3 is made up of 13 amino acids. Germline CDR1 is SGHTA and CDR2 is FQGNSA. V gave up 4 bases and J gave up 7 bases; unmatched junction bases: 5.

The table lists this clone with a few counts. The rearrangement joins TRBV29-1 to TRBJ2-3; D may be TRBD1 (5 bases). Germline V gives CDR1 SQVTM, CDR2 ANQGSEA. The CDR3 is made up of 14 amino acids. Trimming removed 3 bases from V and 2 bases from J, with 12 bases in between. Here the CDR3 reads CSVEGLGDTDTQYF. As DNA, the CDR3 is TGCAGCGTTGAGGGGCTTGGGGACACAGATACGCAGTATTTT.

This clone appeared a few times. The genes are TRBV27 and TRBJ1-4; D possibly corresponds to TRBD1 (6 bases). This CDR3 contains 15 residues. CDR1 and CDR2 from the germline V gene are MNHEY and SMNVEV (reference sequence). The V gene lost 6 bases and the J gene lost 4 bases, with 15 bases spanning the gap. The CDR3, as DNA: TGTGCCAGCAGGGGACTGGACAGTCTTAATGAAAAACTGTTTTTT. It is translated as CASRGLDSLNEKLFF.

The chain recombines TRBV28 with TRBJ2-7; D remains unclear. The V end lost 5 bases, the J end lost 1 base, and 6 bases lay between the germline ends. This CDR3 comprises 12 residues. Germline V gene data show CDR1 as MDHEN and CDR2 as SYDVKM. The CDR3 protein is CASSAYSYEQYF. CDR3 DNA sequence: TGTGCCAGCAGTGCGTATTCCTACGAGCAGTACTTC.

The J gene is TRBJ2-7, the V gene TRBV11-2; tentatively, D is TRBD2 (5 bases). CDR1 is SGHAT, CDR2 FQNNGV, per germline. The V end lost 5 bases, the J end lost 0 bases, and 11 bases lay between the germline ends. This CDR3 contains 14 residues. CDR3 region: CASSRGFSSYEQYF. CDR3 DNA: TGTGCCAGCAGCCGAGGGTTTAGCTCCTACGAGCAGTACTTC.

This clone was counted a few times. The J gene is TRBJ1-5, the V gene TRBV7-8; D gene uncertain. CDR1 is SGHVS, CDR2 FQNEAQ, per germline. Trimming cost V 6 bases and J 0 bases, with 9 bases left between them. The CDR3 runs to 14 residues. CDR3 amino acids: CASRPGDSNQPQHF. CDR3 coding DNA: TGTGCCAGCAGACCGGGTGATAGCAATCAGCCCCAGCATTTT.

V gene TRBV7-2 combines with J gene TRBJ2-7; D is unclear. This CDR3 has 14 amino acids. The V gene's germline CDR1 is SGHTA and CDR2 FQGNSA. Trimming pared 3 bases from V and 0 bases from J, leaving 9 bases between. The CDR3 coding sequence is TGTGCCAGCAGCTTTAGTCAGGACTCCTACGAGCAGTACTTC. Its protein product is CASSFSQDSYEQYF.

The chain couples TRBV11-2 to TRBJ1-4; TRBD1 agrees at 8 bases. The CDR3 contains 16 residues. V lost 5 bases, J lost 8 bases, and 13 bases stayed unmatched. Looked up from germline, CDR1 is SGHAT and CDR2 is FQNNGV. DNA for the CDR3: TGTGCCAGCAGCCCACCGCCGGGACAGGCCAGGGAAAAACTGTTTTTT. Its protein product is CASSPPPGQAREKLFF. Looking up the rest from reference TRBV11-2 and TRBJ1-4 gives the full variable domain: EAGVAQSPRYKIIEKRQSVAFWCNPISGHATLYWYQQILGQGPKLLIQFQNNGVVDDSQLPKDRFSAERLKGVDSTLKIQPAKLEDSAVYLCASSPPPGQAREKLFFGSGTQLSVL.

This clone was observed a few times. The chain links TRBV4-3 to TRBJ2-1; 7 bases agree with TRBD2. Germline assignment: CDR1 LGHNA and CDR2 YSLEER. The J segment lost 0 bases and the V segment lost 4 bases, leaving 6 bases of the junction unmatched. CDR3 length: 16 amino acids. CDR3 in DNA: TGCGCCAGCAGCCGGACGGGGGGTAGCTCCTACAATGAGCAGTTCTTC. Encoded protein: CASSRTGGSSYNEQFF.

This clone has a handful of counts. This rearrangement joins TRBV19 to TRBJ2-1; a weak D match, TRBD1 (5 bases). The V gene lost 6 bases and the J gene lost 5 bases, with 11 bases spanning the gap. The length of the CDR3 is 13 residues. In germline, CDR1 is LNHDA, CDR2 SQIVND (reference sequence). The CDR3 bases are TGTGCCAGTAGCTACGGCAGGGACAATGAGCAGTTCTTC. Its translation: CASSYGRDNEQFF. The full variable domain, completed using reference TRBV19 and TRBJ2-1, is DGGITQSPKYLFRKEGQNVTLSCEQNLNHDAMYWYRQDPGQGLRLIYYSQIVNDFQKGDIAEGYSVSREKKESFPLTVTSAQKNPTAFYLCASSYGRDNEQFFGPGTRLTVL.

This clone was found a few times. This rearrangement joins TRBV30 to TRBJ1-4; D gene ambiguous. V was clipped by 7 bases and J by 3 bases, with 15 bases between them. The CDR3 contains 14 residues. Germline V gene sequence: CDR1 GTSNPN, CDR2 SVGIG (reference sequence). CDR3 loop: CALRAAGANEKLFF. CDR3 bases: TGTGCCTTAAGGGCCGCAGGAGCTAATGAAAAACTGTTTTTT.

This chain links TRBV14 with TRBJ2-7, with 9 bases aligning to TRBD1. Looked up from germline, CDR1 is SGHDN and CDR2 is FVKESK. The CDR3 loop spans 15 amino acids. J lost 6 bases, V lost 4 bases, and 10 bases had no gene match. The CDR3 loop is CASSLSLGTGREQYF. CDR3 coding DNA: TGTGCCAGCAGCCTCTCTCTCGGGACAGGGCGCGAGCAGTACTTC. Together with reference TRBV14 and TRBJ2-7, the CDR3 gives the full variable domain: EAGVTQFPSHSVIEKGQTVTLRCDPISGHDNLYWYRRVMGKEIKFLLHFVKESKQDESGMPNNRFLAERTGGTYSTLKVQPAELEDSGVYFCASSLSLGTGREQYFGPGTRLTVT.

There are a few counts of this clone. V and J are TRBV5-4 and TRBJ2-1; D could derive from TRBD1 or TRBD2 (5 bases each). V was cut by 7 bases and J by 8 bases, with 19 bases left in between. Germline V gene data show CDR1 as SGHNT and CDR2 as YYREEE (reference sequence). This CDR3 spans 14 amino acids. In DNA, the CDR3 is TGTGCCAGCTCCCGGGACCTGGGAACGGATGAGCAGTTCTTC. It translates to CASSRDLGTDEQFF. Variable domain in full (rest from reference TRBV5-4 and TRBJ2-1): ETGVTQSPTHLIKTRGQQVTLRCSSQSGHNTVSWYQQALGQGPQFIFQYYREEENGRGNFPPRFSGLQFPNYSSELNVNALELDDSALYLCASSRDLGTDEQFFGPGTRLTVL.

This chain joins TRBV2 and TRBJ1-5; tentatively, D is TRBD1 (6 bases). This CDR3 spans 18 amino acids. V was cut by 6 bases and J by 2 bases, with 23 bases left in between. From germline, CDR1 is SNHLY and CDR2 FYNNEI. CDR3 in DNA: TGTGCCAGCAGCCCCCGGGGACCCAGGGGTTGGGGCAATCAGCCCCAGCATTTT. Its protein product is CASSPRGPRGWGNQPQHF. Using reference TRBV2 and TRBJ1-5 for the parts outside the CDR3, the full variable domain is EPEVTQTPSHQVTQMGQEVILRCVPISNHLYFYWYRQILGQKVEFLVSFYNNEISEKSEIFDDQFSVERPDGSNFTLKIRSTKLEDSAMYFCASSPRGPRGWGNQPQHFGDGTRLSIL.

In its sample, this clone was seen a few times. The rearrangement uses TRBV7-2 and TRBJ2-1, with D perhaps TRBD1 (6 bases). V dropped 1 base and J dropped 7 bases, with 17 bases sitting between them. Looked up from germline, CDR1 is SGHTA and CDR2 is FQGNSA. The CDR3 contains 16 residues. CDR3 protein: CASSLVSLGAGNEQFF. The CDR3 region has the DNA TGTGCCAGCAGCTTAGTCTCTTTGGGGGCCGGGAATGAGCAGTTCTTC. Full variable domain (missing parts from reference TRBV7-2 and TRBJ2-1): GAGVSQSPSNKVTEKGKDVELRCDPISGHTALYWYRQSLGQGLEFLIYFQGNSAPDKSGLPSDRFSAERTGGSVSTLTIQRTQQEDSAVYLCASSLVSLGAGNEQFFGPGTRLTVL.

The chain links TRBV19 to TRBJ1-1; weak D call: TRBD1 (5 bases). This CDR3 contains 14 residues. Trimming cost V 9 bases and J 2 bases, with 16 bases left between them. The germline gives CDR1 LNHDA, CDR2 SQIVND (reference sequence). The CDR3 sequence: CASCVQGGNTEAFF. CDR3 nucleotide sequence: TGTGCCAGCTGCGTTCAGGGCGGCAACACTGAAGCTTTCTTT.

In DNA, the CDR3 is TGTGCCAGTAGTATCGGGCCCACCGGGGAGCTGTTTTTT. It yields the protein CASSIGPTGELFF. The V and J genes are TRBV19 and TRBJ2-2, with unresolved D. CDR1 is LNHDA and CDR2 is SQIVND in the germline V gene (reference sequence). There are 13 residues in the CDR3. The germline V and J ends were trimmed by 3 bases and 4 bases, with 6 bases remaining between them.

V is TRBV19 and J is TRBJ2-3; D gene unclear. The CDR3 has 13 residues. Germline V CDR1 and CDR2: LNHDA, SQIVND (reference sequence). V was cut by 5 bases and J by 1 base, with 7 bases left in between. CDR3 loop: CASSFLRTDTQYF. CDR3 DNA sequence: TGTGCCAGTAGTTTCCTGCGCACAGATACGCAGTATTTT.

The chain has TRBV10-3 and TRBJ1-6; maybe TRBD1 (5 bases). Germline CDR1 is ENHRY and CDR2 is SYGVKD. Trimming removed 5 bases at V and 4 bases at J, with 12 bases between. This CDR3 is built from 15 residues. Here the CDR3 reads CAISIERGYNSPLHF. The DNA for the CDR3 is TGTGCCATCAGTATAGAAAGGGGTTATAATTCACCCCTCCACTTT.

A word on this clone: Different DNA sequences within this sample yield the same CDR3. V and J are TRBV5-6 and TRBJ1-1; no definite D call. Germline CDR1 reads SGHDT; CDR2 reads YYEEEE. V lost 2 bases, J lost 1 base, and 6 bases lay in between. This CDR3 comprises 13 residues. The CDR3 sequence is CASSLGPNTEAFF. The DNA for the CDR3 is TGTGCCAGCAGCTTAGGCCCGAACACTGAAGCTTTCTTT.

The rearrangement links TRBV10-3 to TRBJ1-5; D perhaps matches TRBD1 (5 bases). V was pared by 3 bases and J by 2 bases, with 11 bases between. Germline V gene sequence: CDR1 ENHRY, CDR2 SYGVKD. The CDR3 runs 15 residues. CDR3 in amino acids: CAISEPGKGNQPQHF. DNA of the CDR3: TGTGCCATCAGTGAACCAGGGAAGGGCAATCAGCCCCAGCATTTT.

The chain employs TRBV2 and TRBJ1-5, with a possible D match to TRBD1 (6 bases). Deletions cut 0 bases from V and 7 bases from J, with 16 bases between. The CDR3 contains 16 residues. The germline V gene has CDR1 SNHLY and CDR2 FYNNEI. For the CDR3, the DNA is TGTGCCAGCAGTGAAGCGCTTCGGGGGCGTAAACAGCCCCAGCATTTT. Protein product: CASSEALRGRKQPQHF.

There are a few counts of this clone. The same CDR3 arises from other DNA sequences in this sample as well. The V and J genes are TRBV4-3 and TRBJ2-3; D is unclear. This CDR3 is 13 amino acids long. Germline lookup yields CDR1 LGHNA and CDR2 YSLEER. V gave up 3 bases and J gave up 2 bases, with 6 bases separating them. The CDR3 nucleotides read TGCGCCAGCAGCCAGGGGAACACAGATACGCAGTATTTT. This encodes CASSQGNTDTQYF.